This TCR beta chain was recorded in a study of human T cells and chemical hapten exposure. Study outcomes and limitations: DPC sensitization produced no change in TCRs with frequency above 1 in 1000.

The time point: patch test 3, about 24 weeks after DPC sensitization. Noted treatment: therapeutic diphenylcyclopropenone sensitization with weekly scalp DPC. Total RNA came from unfractionated whole blood. One entry per CDR3 protein results from TCRdb running MiXCR on the RACE reads. The table has 100,000 to 120,000 distinct CDR3 sequences, less than 35% seen once. Regarding this clonotype: Its antigen is as yet unknown.

This CDR3 has 16 residues. V shed 1 base and J 7 bases; nucleotides not matched to a gene: 8. Germline loops: CDR1 SGHTA, CDR2 FQGNSA. The chain couples TRBV7-2 to TRBJ2-1; TRBD2 matches at 9 bases. The material sequenced was whole blood, taken in connection with sensitization to the hapten diphenylcyclopropenone (DPC). The receptor comes from a man in his forties with alopecia areata. Some clones in this sample may be carry-over from other donors' samples. The CDR3 sequence: CASSLEGTSRRNEQFF. The CDR3 DNA follows: TGTGCCAGCAGCTTAGAAGGGACTAGCCGACGTAATGAGCAGTTCTTC. Full variable domain (missing parts from reference TRBV7-2 and TRBJ2-1): GAGVSQSPSNKVTEKGKDVELRCDPISGHTALYWYRQSLGQGLEFLIYFQGNSAPDKSGLPSDRFSAERTGGSVSTLTIQRTQQEDSAVYLCASSLEGTSRRNEQFFGPGTRLTVL.